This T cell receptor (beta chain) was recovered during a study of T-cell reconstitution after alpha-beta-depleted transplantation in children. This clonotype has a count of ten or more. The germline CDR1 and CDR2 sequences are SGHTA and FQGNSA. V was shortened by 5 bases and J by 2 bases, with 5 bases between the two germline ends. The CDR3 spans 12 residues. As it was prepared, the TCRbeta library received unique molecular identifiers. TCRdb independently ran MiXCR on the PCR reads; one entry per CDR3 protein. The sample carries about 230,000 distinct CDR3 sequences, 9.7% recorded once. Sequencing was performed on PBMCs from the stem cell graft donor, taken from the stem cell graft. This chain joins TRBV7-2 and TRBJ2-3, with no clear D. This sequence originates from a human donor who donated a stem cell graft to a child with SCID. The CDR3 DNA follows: TGTGCCAGCAGCCTCTTCACAGATACGCAGTATTTT. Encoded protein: CASSLFTDTQYF.